Listed below are T cell receptor beta chains from one sample, sequenced in a study of monozygotic twins with inflammatory bowel disease. TCRdb reanalyzed the 5' RACE reads and collapses them to one entry per CDR3 protein, without DNA. The sample's table shows around 400,000 distinct CDR3 sequences. The source material was blood. The receptor set was obtained from a human donor with ulcerative colitis or Crohn's disease, or a healthy co-twin of an affected twin (not recorded which). CDR3s include the opening cysteine and the closing phenylalanine or tryptophan.

v_gene	j_gene	CDR3aa
TRBV11-1	TRBJ2-1	CASSSTGTSGRAREKYNEQFF
TRBV28	TRBJ2-1	CASSPPQGPRGNEQFF
TRBV4-3	TRBJ2-7	CASSQGTRGSYEQYF
TRBV5-1	TRBJ2-2	CASSLGPGSSGRPRVTGELFF
TRBV10-3	TRBJ1-1	CAIKRVGNTEAFF
TRBV11-3	TRBJ2-2	CASSPSGRIGELFF
TRBV15	TRBJ2-5	CATSRDKGSGLALQETQYF
TRBV7-6	TRBJ2-7	CASSVGTGASYEQYF
TRBV9	TRBJ1-2	CASSLREGYGYTF
TRBV18	TRBJ2-1	CASSPSLAQNEQFF
TRBV9	TRBJ2-3	CASSLESDTQYF
TRBV28	TRBJ2-5	CASSNRGDQYF
TRBV11-2	TRBJ2-5	CASSLSASGGGETQYF
TRBV28	TRBJ1-4	CASRLDRGAEKLFF
TRBV28	TRBJ2-7	CASSSLGTLTYEQYF
TRBV28	TRBJ1-4	CASTGRDEKLFF
TRBV27	TRBJ1-2	CASRTGTSRAYGYTF
TRBV5-1	TRBJ1-6	CASSLRTGGDSPLHF
TRBV15	TRBJ1-5	CATSRDKGFNQPQHF
TRBV4-1	TRBJ1-2	CASSQELGSGPSGGYTF
TRBV11-2	TRBJ2-5	CASSLDPPGGGETQYF
TRBV2	TRBJ1-6	CASSELGLGNSPLHF
TRBV24-1	TRBJ1-2	CATRQGNGYTF
TRBV5-1	TRBJ1-3	CASSLDGNSGNTIYF
TRBV27	TRBJ1-2	CASKGAHGYTF
TRBV19	TRBJ1-1	CASSALGVNTEAFF
TRBV5-5	TRBJ1-2	CASSPRINYGYTF
TRBV21-1	TRBJ2-3	CASSNLAGGRITDTQYF
TRBV27	TRBJ2-1	CASRTSGRADEQFF
TRBV18	TRBJ1-1	CASSPNQAGTEAFF
TRBV7-9	TRBJ1-1	CASSFRVSVGTEAFF
TRBV27	TRBJ2-3	CASSYLWGADTQYF
TRBV3-1	TRBJ2-7	CASSQDRAGAYEQYF
TRBV5-4	TRBJ1-5	CASSWGGDGNQPQHF
TRBV9	TRBJ2-3	CASSVVPAGFMDTQYF
TRBV28	TRBJ2-3	CASSDKGLAVTDTQYF
TRBV18	TRBJ2-5	CASSPIKRQAWGETQYF
TRBV7-9	TRBJ2-7	CASSLVGDSQYF
TRBV6-1	TRBJ1-1	CASSRRDRVPNTEAFF
TRBV2	TRBJ2-2	CASSVGWGRTGELFF
TRBV12-3/TRBV12-4	TRBJ1-3	CASSRNSGNTIYF
TRBV18	TRBJ2-7	CASSPPNRGTYEQYF
TRBV10-3	TRBJ2-7	CAISLTAYEQYF
TRBV4-2	TRBJ2-3	CASSQDWGTGWGTDTQYF
TRBV29-1	TRBJ1-2	CSVVWDRDHPHGYTF
TRBV4-1	TRBJ2-1	CASSSLAYEQFF
TRBV20-1	TRBJ1-5	CSARFGQASSNQPQHF
TRBV7-2	TRBJ2-5	CASSLGALAAQYF
TRBV7-9	TRBJ2-7	CASGKDSSYEQYF
TRBV15	TRBJ2-1	CATSREERGAYGNEQFF
TRBV30	TRBJ1-2	CACQQGNQNYGYTF
TRBV12-3/TRBV12-4	TRBJ1-2	CASSLSGQGIDGYTF
TRBV7-2	TRBJ2-7	CASSLVRAAGTYEQYF
TRBV15	TRBJ2-3	CATSRDRISTDTQYF